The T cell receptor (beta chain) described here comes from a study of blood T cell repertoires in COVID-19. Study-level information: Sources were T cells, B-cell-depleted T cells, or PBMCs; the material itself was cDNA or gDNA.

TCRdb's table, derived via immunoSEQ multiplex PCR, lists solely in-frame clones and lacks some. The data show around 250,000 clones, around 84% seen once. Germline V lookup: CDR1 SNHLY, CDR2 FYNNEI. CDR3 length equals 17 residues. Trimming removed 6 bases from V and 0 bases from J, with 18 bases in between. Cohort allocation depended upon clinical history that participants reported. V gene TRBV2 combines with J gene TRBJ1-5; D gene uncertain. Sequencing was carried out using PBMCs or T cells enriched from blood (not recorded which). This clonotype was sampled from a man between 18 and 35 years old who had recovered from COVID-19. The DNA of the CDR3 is TGTGCCAGCAGCCCCCCCCTCCCCCGTTATAGCAATCAGCCCCAGCATTTT. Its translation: CASSPPLPRYSNQPQHF.